The subject of this entry is one T cell receptor beta chain. What it binds is not known. The data were produced by immunoSEQ multiplex PCR, yet TCRdb's version contains in-frame clones alone and is incomplete. The sample shows more than 50,000 clones, about 85% of them seen only once. The sample comes from a study of OX40 agonist ivuxolimab in advanced cancers. As for the study in general: Head and neck, renal cell, melanoma or hepatocellular carcinoma were the cancers that dose-escalation patients had. Two patients with cutaneous melanoma and one with hepatocellular carcinoma, three in total, showed partial responses. Broader study findings: Clonal expansion was among the lowest in partial responders at 0.1-3.0 mg/kg, especially CD8+. By week 6 at 0.1 to 3.0 mg/kg, blood CD4+ and CD8+ T cells had expanded clonally.

Germline V gene sequence: CDR1 SGHVS, CDR2 FNYEAQ. Trimming cost V 2 bases and J 5 bases, with 18 bases left between them. This CDR3 is 16 amino acids long. The rearrangement joins TRBV7-6 to TRBJ1-1; maybe TRBD1 (5 bases). This receptor was taken from an adult with an advanced solid tumor such as melanoma, head and neck, liver or kidney cancer. Sequencing was performed on CD4+ or CD8+ T cells sorted from blood, taken in a trial of the OX40 agonist ivuxolimab. The CDR3 reads CASSLFEGDPGTEAFF. The CDR3 DNA follows: TGTGCCAGCAGCTTATTTGAAGGGGATCCGGGGACTGAAGCTTTCTTT.